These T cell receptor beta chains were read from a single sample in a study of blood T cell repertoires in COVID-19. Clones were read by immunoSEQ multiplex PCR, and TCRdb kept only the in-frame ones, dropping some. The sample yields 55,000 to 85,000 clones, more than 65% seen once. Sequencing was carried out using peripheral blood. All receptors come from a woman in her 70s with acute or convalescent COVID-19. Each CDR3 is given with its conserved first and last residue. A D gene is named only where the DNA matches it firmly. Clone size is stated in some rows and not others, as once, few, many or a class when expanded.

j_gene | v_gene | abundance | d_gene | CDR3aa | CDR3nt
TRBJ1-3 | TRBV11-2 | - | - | CASSLHSTSTYSGNTIYF | TGTGCCAGCAGCTTACACAGCACATCTACTTACTCTGGAAACACCATATATTTT
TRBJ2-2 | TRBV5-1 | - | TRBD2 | CASTPAGGAWELFF | TGCGCCAGCACCCCGGCGGGGGGCGCGTGGGAGCTGTTTTTT
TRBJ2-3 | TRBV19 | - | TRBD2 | CASRGEGDTQYF | TGTGCCAGCCGGGGGGAGGGAGATACGCAGTATTTT
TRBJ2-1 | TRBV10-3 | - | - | CAISESNNNEQFF | TGTGCCATCAGTGAGTCGAACAACAATGAGCAGTTCTTC
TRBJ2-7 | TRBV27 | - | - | CASSSETRYTYEQYF | TGTGCCAGCAGTTCTGAAACTAGGTACACTTACGAGCAGTACTTC
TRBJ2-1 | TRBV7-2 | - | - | CASSPRLGRDEQFF | TGTGCCAGCAGCCCCCGACTGGGTCGTGATGAGCAGTTCTTC
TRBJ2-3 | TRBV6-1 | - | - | CASREGPDTQYF | TGTGCCAGCAGAGAAGGGCCAGATACGCAGTATTTT
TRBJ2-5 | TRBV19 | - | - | CASSRDAIETQYF | TGTGCCAGTAGCCGAGATGCAATAGAGACCCAGTACTTC
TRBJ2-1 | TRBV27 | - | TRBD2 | CASSLGGELNEQFF | TGTGCCAGCAGTTTAGGGGGGGAGTTGAATGAGCAGTTCTTC
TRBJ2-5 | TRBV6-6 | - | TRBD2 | CASSPAGGARETQYF | TGTGCCAGCAGCCCCGCCGGGGGGGCCCGAGAGACCCAGTACTTC
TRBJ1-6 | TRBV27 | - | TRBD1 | CASRTGYNSPLHF | TGTGCCAGCAGGACAGGGTACAATTCACCCCTCCACTTT
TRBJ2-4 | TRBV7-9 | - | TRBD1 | CASSLGGQGQGTKNIQYF | TGTGCCAGCAGCTTGGGGGGACAGGGGCAAGGAACCAAAAACATTCAGTACTTC
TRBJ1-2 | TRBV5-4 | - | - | CASSSGQGTPNYGYTF | TGTGCCAGCAGCTCAGGGCAGGGGACCCCTAACTATGGCTACACCTTC
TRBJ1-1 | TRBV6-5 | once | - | CASSPEAGPWWAFF | TGTGCCAGCAGTCCTGAAGCGGGGCCCTGGTGGGCTTTCTTT
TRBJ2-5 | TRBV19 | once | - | CASRTRGGAETQYF | TGTGCCAGTAGAACCCGAGGGGGAGCAGAGACCCAGTACTTC
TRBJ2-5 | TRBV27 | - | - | CATSPQGLQTQYF | TGTGCCACCAGCCCCCAGGGTTTGCAGACCCAGTACTTC
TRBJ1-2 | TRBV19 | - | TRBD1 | CASTSAGQGYTNYGYTF | TGTGCCAGTACCTCAGCAGGACAGGGATATACTAACTATGGCTACACCTTC
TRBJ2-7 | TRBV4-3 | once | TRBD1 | CASSQGSGGTGRYEQYF | TGCGCCAGCAGCCAAGGTTCAGGAGGGACAGGGAGATACGAGCAGTACTTC
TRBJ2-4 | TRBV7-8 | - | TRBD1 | CASSITRTGERNIQYF | TGTGCCAGCAGCATCACCCGGACAGGGGAGAGAAACATTCAGTACTTC
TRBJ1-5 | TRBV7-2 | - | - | CASSSGGANQPQHF | TGTGCCAGCAGCTCGGGGGGTGCGAATCAGCCCCAGCATTTT
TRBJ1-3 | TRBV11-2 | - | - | CASSGTGSSGNTIYF | TGTGCCAGCAGCGGAACAGGCAGCTCTGGAAACACCATATATTTT
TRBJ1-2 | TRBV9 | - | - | CASSTGYGYTF | TGTGCCAGCAGCACTGGCTATGGCTACACCTTC
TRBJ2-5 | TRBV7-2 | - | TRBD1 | CASSPTFQQGRETQYF | TGTGCCAGCAGCCCCACCTTCCAACAGGGGCGAGAGACCCAGTACTTC
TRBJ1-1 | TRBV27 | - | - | CASTNRDKNTEAFF | TGTGCCAGCACCAACCGGGACAAGAACACTGAAGCTTTCTTT
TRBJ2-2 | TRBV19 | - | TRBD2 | CASSMMGGLNTGELFF | TGTGCCAGTAGTATGATGGGGGGGTTGAACACCGGGGAGCTGTTTTTT
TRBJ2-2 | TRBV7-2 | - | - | CASSSNRNTGELFF | TGTGCCAGCAGCTCTAATAGGAACACCGGGGAGCTGTTTTTT
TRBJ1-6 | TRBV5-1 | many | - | CASSQRGPGRNSPLHF | TGCGCCAGCAGCCAGCGCGGTCCGGGGAGAAATTCACCCCTCCACTTT
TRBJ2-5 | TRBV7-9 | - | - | CASSLDYRQDQETQYF | TGTGCCAGCAGCTTAGATTATCGGCAGGACCAAGAGACCCAGTACTTC
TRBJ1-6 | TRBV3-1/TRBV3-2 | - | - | CASSQGYTNSPLHF | TGTGCCAGCAGCCAAGGGTACACTAATTCACCCCTCCACTTT
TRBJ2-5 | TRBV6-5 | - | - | CASSYRRAQETQYF | TGTGCCAGCAGTTACAGGAGGGCCCAAGAGACCCAGTACTTC
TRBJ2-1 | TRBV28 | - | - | CASSRLGGEQFF | TGTGCCAGCAGTCGCCTGGGAGGTGAGCAGTTCTTC
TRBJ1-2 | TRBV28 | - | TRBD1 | CASSLTGLYGYTF | TGTGCCAGCAGTCTGACAGGGCTCTATGGCTACACCTTC
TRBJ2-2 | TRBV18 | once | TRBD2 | CASSSLLAGDTGELFF | TGTGCCAGCTCATCCTTACTAGCGGGAGATACCGGGGAGCTGTTTTTT
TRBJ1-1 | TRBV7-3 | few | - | CASSSQGNTEAFF | TGTGCCAGCAGCTCTCAGGGGAACACTGAAGCTTTCTTT
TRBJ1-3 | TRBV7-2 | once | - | CASSSPQKNTIYF | TGTGCCAGCAGCTCCCCCCAAAAAAACACCATATATTTT
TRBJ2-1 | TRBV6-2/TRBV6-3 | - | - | CASSNPGLNNEQFF | TGTGCCAGCAGTAACCCGGGACTCAACAATGAGCAGTTCTTC